Listed here is a single TCR beta chain. Its matching antigen is unknown. Here immunoSEQ multiplex PCR was the method, and the copy in TCRdb shows in-frame clones only, minus some. The profile shows around 5,000 clones, approximately 68% of them singletons. This record comes from a study of high-grade serous ovarian cancer treatment subgroups. The overall study: Mean per sample: approximately 13,000 reads, just under 7,500 unique TCR beta rearrangements. Study-level points and caveats: These tumor repertoires lack spatial information from bulk sequencing. Different patients shared almost no repertoire; same-patient tumors shared about 0.095 to 0.85.

Tumor tissue was taken before any definitive surgery or chemotherapy was given. Trimming stripped 4 bases from V and 11 bases from J, with 19 bases between. The germline CDR1 and CDR2 sequences are SGHKS and YYEKEE (reference sequence). This CDR3 contains 15 residues. The sequence was obtained from a human donor with high-grade serous ovarian cancer. Sequenced sample: tumor tissue. V gene TRBV5-5 combines with J gene TRBJ1-6, with D perhaps matching TRBD1 (6 bases). DNA of the CDR3: TGTGCCAGCAGCCCATGGAGGGGGGTGCTACCACCCCTCCACTTT. It is translated as CASSPWRGVLPPLHF.